This is a list of T cell receptor beta chains from one sample in a study of cytomegalovirus exposure and HLA in healthy donors. Generated by immunoSEQ multiplex PCR, the TCRdb table keeps only in-frame clones and is missing some. The sample gives around 150,000 clones, about 65% of which show up once; roughly 4% is in the top ten. The material sequenced was PBMCs. The receptors stem from a woman between 18 and 30 years old in good health and CMV-seropositive. The CDR3 runs from the conserved cysteine through the conserved F or W. D genes are given only for firm matches. Expanded clones are given a class, and other clones once, few, many or no size at all.

J gene: TRBJ2-3; D gene: .; clone size: .; V gene: TRBV5-1; CDR3 protein: CASSLGEDTQYF; CDR3 DNA: TGCGCCAGCAGCTTGGGAGAAGATACGCAGTATTTT
J gene: TRBJ2-5; D gene: TRBD1; clone size: .; V gene: TRBV4-2; CDR3 protein: CASSQATGAETQYF; CDR3 DNA: TGTGCCAGCAGCCAAGCGACAGGGGCGGAGACCCAGTACTTC
J gene: TRBJ2-2; D gene: .; clone size: .; V gene: TRBV6-1; CDR3 protein: CASSEVGGGSRRYGELFF; CDR3 DNA: TGTGCCAGCAGTGAAGTTGGAGGGGGCAGCCGAAGATACGGGGAGCTGTTTTTT
J gene: TRBJ2-7; D gene: TRBD1; clone size: .; V gene: TRBV7-7; CDR3 protein: CASSLGVGQVSEQYF; CDR3 DNA: TGTGCTAGCAGCTTAGGGGTCGGACAGGTCTCCGAGCAGTACTTC
J gene: TRBJ2-5; D gene: TRBD2; clone size: .; V gene: TRBV27; CDR3 protein: CASSSTGGQETQYF; CDR3 DNA: TGTGCCAGCAGTTCCACGGGGGGGCAAGAGACCCAGTACTTC
J gene: TRBJ2-7; D gene: TRBD1; clone size: .; V gene: TRBV28; CDR3 protein: CASSTLRQGSYEQYF; CDR3 DNA: TGTGCCAGCAGTACACTAAGACAGGGCTCCTACGAGCAGTACTTC
J gene: TRBJ2-7; D gene: .; clone size: .; V gene: TRBV7-9; CDR3 protein: CASSLGTDSYEQYF; CDR3 DNA: TGTGCCAGCAGCTTAGGGACAGACTCCTACGAGCAGTACTTC
J gene: TRBJ1-1; D gene: .; clone size: few; V gene: TRBV4-1; CDR3 protein: CASSQVRMNTEAFF; CDR3 DNA: TGCGCCAGCAGCCAAGTCAGGATGAACACTGAAGCTTTCTTT
J gene: TRBJ1-1; D gene: .; clone size: .; V gene: TRBV19; CDR3 protein: CASSIGGATEAFF; CDR3 DNA: TGTGCCAGTAGTATTGGGGGCGCCACTGAAGCTTTCTTT
J gene: TRBJ2-1; D gene: TRBD1; clone size: .; V gene: TRBV7-2; CDR3 protein: CASSSRDRGHNEQFF; CDR3 DNA: TGTGCCAGCAGCTCCCGGGACAGGGGCCACAATGAGCAGTTCTTC
J gene: TRBJ1-5; D gene: TRBD1; clone size: .; V gene: TRBV5-8; CDR3 protein: CASSQGVYSNQPQHF; CDR3 DNA: TGTGCCAGCAGCCAGGGGGTTTATAGCAATCAGCCCCAGCATTTT
J gene: TRBJ2-7; D gene: TRBD2; clone size: .; V gene: TRBV11-3; CDR3 protein: CASSPGLGAYEQYF; CDR3 DNA: TGTGCCAGCAGCCCGGGACTAGGAGCCTACGAGCAGTACTTC
J gene: TRBJ1-1; D gene: .; clone size: few; V gene: TRBV9; CDR3 protein: CAGGLPSEAFF; CDR3 DNA: TGTGCCGGCGGGCTACCGTCTGAAGCTTTCTTT
J gene: TRBJ2-3; D gene: TRBD2; clone size: few; V gene: TRBV18; CDR3 protein: CASSPPSGSTDTQYF; CDR3 DNA: TGTGCCAGCTCACCACCTAGCGGGAGCACAGATACGCAGTATTTT
J gene: TRBJ1-2; D gene: TRBD1; clone size: .; V gene: TRBV6-1; CDR3 protein: CASSEAGDRVNYGYTF; CDR3 DNA: TGTGCCAGCAGTGAAGCGGGGGACAGGGTGAACTATGGCTACACCTTC
J gene: TRBJ1-3; D gene: .; clone size: .; V gene: TRBV7-2; CDR3 protein: CASSIGQNSGNTIYF; CDR3 DNA: TGTGCCAGCAGCATCGGACAAAACTCTGGAAACACCATATATTTT
J gene: TRBJ1-1; D gene: .; clone size: .; V gene: TRBV7-2; CDR3 protein: CASSLDARPNTEAFF; CDR3 DNA: TGTGCCAGCAGCTTAGACGCGCGCCCGAACACTGAAGCTTTCTTT
J gene: TRBJ2-5; D gene: TRBD1; clone size: .; V gene: TRBV28; CDR3 protein: CASTQGAGGGETQYF; CDR3 DNA: TGTGCCAGTACACAAGGGGCAGGGGGTGGGGAGACCCAGTACTTC
J gene: TRBJ1-4; D gene: TRBD1; clone size: .; V gene: TRBV4-2; CDR3 protein: CASSLIYTGTGGDSEKLFF; CDR3 DNA: TGTGCCAGCAGCCTGATATACACCGGGACAGGGGGCGATTCGGAAAAACTGTTTTTT
J gene: TRBJ2-1; D gene: .; clone size: .; V gene: TRBV7-6; CDR3 protein: CASSSLFRGKAYNEQFF; CDR3 DNA: TGTGCCAGCAGCTCCCTATTTCGGGGAAAAGCCTACAATGAGCAGTTCTTC
J gene: TRBJ2-1; D gene: .; clone size: once; V gene: TRBV7-3; CDR3 protein: CASSLSPDSYNEQFF; CDR3 DNA: TGTGCCAGCAGCTTATCCCCAGACTCCTACAATGAGCAGTTCTTC
J gene: TRBJ2-7; D gene: .; clone size: .; V gene: TRBV6-1; CDR3 protein: CASARLRDTYEQYF; CDR3 DNA: TGTGCCAGCGCCCGTTTGCGGGATACTTACGAGCAGTACTTC
J gene: TRBJ2-1; D gene: TRBD2; clone size: .; V gene: TRBV4-3; CDR3 protein: CASSRGGGAPIEQFF; CDR3 DNA: TGCGCCAGCAGCCGCGGCGGGGGGGCCCCCATCGAGCAGTTCTTC
J gene: TRBJ2-3; D gene: .; clone size: few; V gene: TRBV7-9; CDR3 protein: CASNYPTDHGTDTQYF; CDR3 DNA: TGTGCCAGCAACTACCCCACGGATCACGGCACAGATACGCAGTATTTT
J gene: TRBJ1-2; D gene: .; clone size: few; V gene: TRBV10-3; CDR3 protein: CAISVLESNYGYTF; CDR3 DNA: TGTGCCATCAGTGTCTTAGAGTCAAACTATGGCTACACCTTC
J gene: TRBJ2-5; D gene: TRBD2; clone size: .; V gene: TRBV7-2; CDR3 protein: CASSFQAGGLEETQYF; CDR3 DNA: TGTGCCAGCAGCTTCCAGGCGGGGGGCCTAGAAGAGACCCAGTACTTC
J gene: TRBJ2-2; D gene: TRBD1; clone size: .; V gene: TRBV10-3; CDR3 protein: CAISGQGAGELFF; CDR3 DNA: TGTGCCATCAGTGGACAGGGGGCCGGGGAGCTGTTTTTT
J gene: TRBJ2-7; D gene: .; clone size: .; V gene: TRBV27; CDR3 protein: CASTEGQGNYEQYF; CDR3 DNA: TGTGCCAGCACGGAAGGGCAGGGGAACTACGAGCAGTACTTC
J gene: TRBJ1-2; D gene: TRBD1; clone size: .; V gene: TRBV5-1; CDR3 protein: CASSFLGQGANGYTF; CDR3 DNA: TGCGCCAGCAGCTTTCTGGGACAGGGGGCTAATGGCTACACCTTC
J gene: TRBJ2-2; D gene: .; clone size: .; V gene: TRBV9; CDR3 protein: CASSVGGPGTGELFF; CDR3 DNA: TGTGCCAGCAGCGTAGGGGGCCCGGGCACCGGGGAGCTGTTTTTT